This T cell receptor beta chain was observed in a study of OX40 agonist ivuxolimab in advanced cancers. Study-wide points: CD8+ T cells were the subset that, on average, had more expanded clones than CD4+. Expanded peripheral T-cell antigen specificity went undetermined.

In germline, CDR1 is LGHNA, CDR2 YNFKEQ. Trimming at V came to 7 bases and at J to 6 bases, leaving 6 bases not matched to a gene. The CDR3 sequence is 14 residues long. Remarks on this clone: Its antigen is not known.

Generated by immunoSEQ multiplex PCR, the TCRdb table keeps only in-frame clones and is missing some. The data show approximately 59,000 clones, with less than 90% seen just once and 0.76% held by the top ten. If patients had autoimmune disease history or systemic immunosuppression, they were excluded. The gene calls are TRBV4-2 and TRBJ2-1, with 10 positions matching TRBD2. The source material was CD4+ or CD8+ T cells sorted from blood, sampled in a trial of the OX40 agonist ivuxolimab. This clonotype was obtained from an adult with an advanced solid tumor such as melanoma, head and neck, liver or kidney cancer. The CDR3 bases are TGTGCCAGCAAACCCAGCGGGAGGGGCAATGAGCAGTTCTTC. Its protein product is CASKPSGRGNEQFF.